The clone carrying this T cell receptor (beta chain) was picked up one time. The sample is drawn from a study of blood T cell repertoires in COVID-19. Study-wide background: Acute and convalescent COVID-19 specimens originated in the United States, Italy and Spain. In each case, the material was cDNA or gDNA derived from T cells, B-cell-depleted T cells, or PBMCs.

The V gene's germline CDR1 is LNHNV and CDR2 YYDKDF (reference sequence). V lost 4 bases and J 2 bases, leaving 10 bases between the germline ends. This CDR3 comprises 14 residues. In the original analysis: Estimation of nucleated cell counts relied on the amplification of reference gene primers. Assay: immunoSEQ multiplex PCR; the TCRdb copy retains only in-frame clones and omits some. V and J calls and clone size are those listed in that table; D and trimming were worked out from the DNA. The table lists roughly 110,000 clones, about 84% of them singletons. The TCR originated in a woman in her fifties or sixties with acute or convalescent COVID-19. The specimen was peripheral blood. The chain links TRBV15 to TRBJ2-3; TRBD1 might be the D (5 bases). The chain's CDR3 is CATSTRQSTDTQYF. CDR3 DNA: TGTGCCACCAGCACCAGACAGTCCACAGATACGCAGTATTTT.